This TCR beta chain was identified during a study of blood T cell repertoires in COVID-19. The assay was immunoSEQ multiplex PCR, and TCRdb's table has in-frame clones only and misses some. The data contain 290,000 or so clones, around 86% of them singletons. This TCR came from a woman between 18 and 30 years old who had recovered from COVID-19. Source material: PBMCs or T cells enriched from blood (not recorded which).

In DNA form, the CDR3 reads TGTGCCAGCAAAGGACTAGCGGGAGATTTCGGTGAGCAGTTCTTC. This gives the protein CASKGLAGDFGEQFF. The chain joins TRBV2 to TRBJ2-1, with 13 bases aligning to TRBD2. Trimming cost V 7 bases and J 9 bases; bases outside gene matches: 9. CDR1 SNHLY and CDR2 FYNNEI come from the germline V gene. The CDR3 runs to 15 residues.